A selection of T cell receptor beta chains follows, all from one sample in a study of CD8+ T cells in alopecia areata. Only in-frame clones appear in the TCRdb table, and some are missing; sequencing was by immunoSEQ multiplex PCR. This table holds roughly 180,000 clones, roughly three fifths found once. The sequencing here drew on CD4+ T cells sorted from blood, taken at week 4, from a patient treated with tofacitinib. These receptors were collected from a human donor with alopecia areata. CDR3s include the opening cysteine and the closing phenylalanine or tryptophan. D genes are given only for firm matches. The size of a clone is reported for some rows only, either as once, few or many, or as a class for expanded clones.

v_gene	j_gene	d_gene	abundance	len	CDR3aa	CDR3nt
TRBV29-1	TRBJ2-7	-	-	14	CSVGAQGSQYEQYF	TGCAGCGTTGGGGCGCAGGGGTCTCAGTACGAGCAGTACTTC
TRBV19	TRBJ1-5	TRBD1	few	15	CASSPGGRGYQPQHF	TGTGCCAGTAGCCCTGGGGGCAGGGGGTATCAGCCCCAGCATTTT
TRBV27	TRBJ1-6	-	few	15	CASSSISLVDSPLHF	TGTGCCAGCAGTTCTATCTCCCTGGTAGACTCACCCCTCCACTTT
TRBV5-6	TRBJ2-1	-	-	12	CASSRAYNEQFF	TGTGCCAGCAGCCGGGCATACAATGAGCAGTTCTTC
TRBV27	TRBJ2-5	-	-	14	CASSLRGRAETQYF	TGTGCCAGCAGTTTACGGGGGCGCGCAGAGACCCAGTACTTC
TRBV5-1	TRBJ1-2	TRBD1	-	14	CASSLSRDRGFYTF	TGCGCCAGCAGCTTGTCTCGGGACAGGGGGTTTTACACCTTC
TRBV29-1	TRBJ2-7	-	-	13	CSAGPLVAYEQYF	TGCAGCGCTGGACCCCTGGTCGCCTACGAGCAGTACTTC
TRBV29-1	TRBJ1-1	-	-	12	CSVRDISTEAFF	TGCAGCGTAAGGGACATCTCTACTGAAGCTTTCTTT
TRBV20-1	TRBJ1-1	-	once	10	CSARENEAFF	TGCAGTGCTAGAGAGAACGAAGCTTTCTTT
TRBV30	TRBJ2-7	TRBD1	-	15	CAWSGLRDRGYEQYF	TGTGCCTGGAGTGGTCTTAGGGACAGGGGCTACGAGCAGTACTTC
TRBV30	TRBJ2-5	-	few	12	CASGQIEETQYF	TGTGCCAGCGGACAGATAGAAGAGACCCAGTACTTC
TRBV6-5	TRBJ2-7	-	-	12	CASSSVTDEQYF	TGTGCCAGCAGTTCCGTAACGGACGAGCAGTACTTC
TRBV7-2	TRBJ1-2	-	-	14	CASSLMRQSGGYTF	TGTGCCAGCAGCTTAATGAGACAGTCTGGTGGCTACACCTTC
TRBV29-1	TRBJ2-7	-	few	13	CSVEDRLDDEQYF	TGCAGCGTTGAAGACAGACTTGACGACGAGCAGTACTTC
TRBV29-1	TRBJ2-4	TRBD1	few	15	CSVERGPPPKNIQYF	TGCAGCGTTGAAAGGGGGCCCCCCCCCAAAAACATTCAGTACTTC
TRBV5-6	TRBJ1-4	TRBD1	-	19	CASSLRPGTEKLSNEKLFF	TGTGCCAGCAGCTTGCGGCCCGGGACAGAGAAACTTAGTAATGAAAAACTGTTTTTT
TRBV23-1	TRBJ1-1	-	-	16	CASSQLPSAVNTEAFF	TGCGCCAGCAGTCAATTACCCTCCGCGGTGAACACTGAAGCTTTCTTT
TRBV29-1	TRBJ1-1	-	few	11	CSVGMNTEAFF	TGCAGCGTCGGGATGAACACTGAAGCTTTCTTT
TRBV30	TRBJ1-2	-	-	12	CAWSTTGYGYTF	TGTGCCTGGAGTACAACGGGCTATGGCTACACCTTC
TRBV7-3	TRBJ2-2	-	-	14	CASSWDTNTGELFF	TGTGCCAGCAGCTGGGACACGAACACCGGGGAGCTGTTTTTT
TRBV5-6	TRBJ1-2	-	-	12	CASSLQDRGYTF	TGTGCCAGCAGCCTTCAGGATCGGGGCTACACCTTC
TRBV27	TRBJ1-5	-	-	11	CARGVNQPQHF	TGTGCGCGGGGAGTCAATCAGCCCCAGCATTTT
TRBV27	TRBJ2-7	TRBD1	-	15	CASSLKRDSPYEQYF	TGTGCCAGCAGTTTAAAAAGGGACAGCCCCTACGAGCAGTACTTC
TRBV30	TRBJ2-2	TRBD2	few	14	CAWSRLAGGGELFF	TGTGCCTGGTCCCGACTAGCGGGGGGCGGGGAGCTGTTTTTT
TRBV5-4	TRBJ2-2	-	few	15	CASSLVSEATGELFF	TGTGCCAGCAGCTTGGTTAGCGAGGCCACCGGGGAGCTGTTTTTT
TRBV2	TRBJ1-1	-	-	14	CASGLHDRFTEAFF	TGTGCCAGCGGACTTCACGACAGGTTCACTGAAGCTTTCTTT
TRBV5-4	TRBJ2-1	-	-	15	CASSLELGSYNEQFF	TGTGCCAGCAGCTTGGAGTTAGGGTCCTACAATGAGCAGTTCTTC
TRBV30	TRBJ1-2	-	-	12	CAWSGTDYGYTF	TGTGCCTGGAGCGGGACGGACTATGGCTACACCTTC
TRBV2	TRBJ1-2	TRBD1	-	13	CASTWTGLDGYTF	TGTGCCAGCACTTGGACAGGATTAGATGGCTACACCTTC
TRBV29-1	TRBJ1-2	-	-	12	CSSTDRTYGYTF	TGCAGCTCTACGGACAGAACCTATGGCTACACCTTC
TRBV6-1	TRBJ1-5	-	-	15	CASSLDNSGLQPQHF	TGTGCCAGCAGCCTAGATAACAGTGGCCTACAGCCCCAGCATTTT
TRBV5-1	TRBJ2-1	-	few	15	CASSPGWGATNEQFF	TGCGCCAGCAGCCCGGGATGGGGGGCAACCAATGAGCAGTTCTTC
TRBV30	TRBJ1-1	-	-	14	CAWSYGRENTEAFF	TGTGCCTGGAGTTACGGACGGGAGAACACTGAAGCTTTCTTT
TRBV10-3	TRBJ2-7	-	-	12	CAISESSGEQYF	TGTGCCATCAGTGAGTCCTCCGGGGAGCAGTACTTC
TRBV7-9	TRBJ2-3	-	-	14	CASSSQTGRGTQYF	TGTGCCAGCAGCTCCCAAACAGGGCGGGGGACGCAGTATTTT
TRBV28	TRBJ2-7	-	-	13	CASLRAGVDEQYF	TGTGCCAGCCTCCGCGCAGGGGTCGACGAGCAGTACTTC
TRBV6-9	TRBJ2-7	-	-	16	CASSYLYPDQSYEQYF	TGTGCCAGCAGTTATCTTTACCCCGATCAGAGCTACGAGCAGTACTTC
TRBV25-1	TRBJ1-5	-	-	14	CASSRSGDYQPQHF	TGTGCCAGCAGTCGGTCAGGGGACTATCAGCCCCAGCATTTT
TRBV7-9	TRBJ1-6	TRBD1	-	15	CASSKGDRDNSPLHF	TGTGCCAGCAGCAAAGGGGACAGGGATAATTCACCCCTCCACTTT
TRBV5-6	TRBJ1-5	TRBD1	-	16	CASSFGTGRPHQPQHF	TGTGCCAGCAGCTTCGGGACAGGGAGGCCACATCAGCCCCAGCATTTT
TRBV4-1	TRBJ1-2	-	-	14	CASSQGPINYGYTF	TGCGCCAGCAGCCAAGGACCGATTAACTATGGCTACACCTTC
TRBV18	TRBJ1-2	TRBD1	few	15	CASSQGTAADYGYTF	TGTGCCAGCTCACAGGGGACAGCCGCCGACTATGGCTACACCTTC
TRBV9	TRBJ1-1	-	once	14	CASSVGAGNTEAFF	TGTGCCAGCAGCGTAGGGGCCGGGAACACTGAAGCTTTCTTT
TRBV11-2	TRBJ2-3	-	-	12	CASSFEADTQYF	TGTGCCAGCAGCTTCGAGGCAGATACGCAGTATTTT